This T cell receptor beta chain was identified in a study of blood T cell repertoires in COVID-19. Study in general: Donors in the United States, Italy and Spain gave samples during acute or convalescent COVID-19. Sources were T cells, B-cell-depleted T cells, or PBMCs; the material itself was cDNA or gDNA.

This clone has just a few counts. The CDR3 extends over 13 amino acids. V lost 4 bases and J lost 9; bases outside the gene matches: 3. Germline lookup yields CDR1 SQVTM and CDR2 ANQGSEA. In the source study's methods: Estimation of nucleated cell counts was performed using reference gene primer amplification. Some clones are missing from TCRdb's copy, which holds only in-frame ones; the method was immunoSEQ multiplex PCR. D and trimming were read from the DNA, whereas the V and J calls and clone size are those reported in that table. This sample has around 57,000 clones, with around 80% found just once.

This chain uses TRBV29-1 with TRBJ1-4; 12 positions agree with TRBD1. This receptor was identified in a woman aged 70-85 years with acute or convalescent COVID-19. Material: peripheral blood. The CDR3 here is CSVGDRGQKKLFF. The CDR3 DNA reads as TGCAGCGTTGGGGACAGGGGGCAGAAAAAACTGTTTTTT. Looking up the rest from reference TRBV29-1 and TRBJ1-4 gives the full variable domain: SAVISQKPSRDICQRGTSLTIQCQVDSQVTMMFWYRQQPGQSLTLIATANQGSEATYESGFVIDKFPISRPNLTFSTLTVSNMSPEDSSIYLCSVGDRGQKKLFFGSGTQLSVL.